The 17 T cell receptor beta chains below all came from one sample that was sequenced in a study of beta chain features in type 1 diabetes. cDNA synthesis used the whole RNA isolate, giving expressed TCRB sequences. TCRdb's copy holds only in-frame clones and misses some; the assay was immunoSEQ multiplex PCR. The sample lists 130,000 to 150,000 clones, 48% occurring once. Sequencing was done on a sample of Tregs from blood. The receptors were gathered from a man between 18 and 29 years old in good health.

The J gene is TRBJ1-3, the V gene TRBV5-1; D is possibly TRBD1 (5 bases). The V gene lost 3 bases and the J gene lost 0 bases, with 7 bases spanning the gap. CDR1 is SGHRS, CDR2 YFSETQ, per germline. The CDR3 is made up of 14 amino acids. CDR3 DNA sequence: TGCGCCAGCAGCTGGGGGGGCTCTGGAAACACCATATATTTT. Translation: CASSWGGSGNTIYF.

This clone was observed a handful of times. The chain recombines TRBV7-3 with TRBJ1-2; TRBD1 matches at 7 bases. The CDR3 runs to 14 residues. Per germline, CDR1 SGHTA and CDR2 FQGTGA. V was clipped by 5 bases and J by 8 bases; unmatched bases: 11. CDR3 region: CASSLKGASGGYTF. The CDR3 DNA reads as TGTGCCAGCAGCCTCAAGGGGGCCTCGGGGGGCTACACCTTC.

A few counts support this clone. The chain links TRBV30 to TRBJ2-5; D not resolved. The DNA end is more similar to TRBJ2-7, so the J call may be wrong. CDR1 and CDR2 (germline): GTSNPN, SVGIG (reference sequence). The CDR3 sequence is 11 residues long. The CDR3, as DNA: TGTGCCTGGAGTGTACGGGTCGAGCAGTACTTC. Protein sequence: CAWSVRVEQYF.

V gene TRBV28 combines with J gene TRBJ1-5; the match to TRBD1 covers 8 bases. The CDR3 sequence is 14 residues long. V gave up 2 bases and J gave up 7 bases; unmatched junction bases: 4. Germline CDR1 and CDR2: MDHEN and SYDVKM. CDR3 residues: CASSLTGGYQPQHF. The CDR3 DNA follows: TGTGCCAGCAGTTTAACAGGGGGTTACCAGCCCCAGCATTTT.

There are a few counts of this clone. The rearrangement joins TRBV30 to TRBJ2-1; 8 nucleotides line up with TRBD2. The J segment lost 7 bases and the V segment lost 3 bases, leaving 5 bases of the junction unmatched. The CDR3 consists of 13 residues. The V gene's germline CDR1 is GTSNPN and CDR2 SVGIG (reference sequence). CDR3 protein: CAWRGLVLNEQFF. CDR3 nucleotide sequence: TGTGCCTGGAGGGGACTAGTCCTGAATGAGCAGTTCTTC.

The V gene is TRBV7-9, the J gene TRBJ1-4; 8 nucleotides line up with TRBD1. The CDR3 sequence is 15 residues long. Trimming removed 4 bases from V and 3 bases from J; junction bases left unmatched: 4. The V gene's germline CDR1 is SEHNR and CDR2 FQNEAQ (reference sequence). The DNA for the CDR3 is TGTGCCAGCAGCTCCGACAGGGGAGCTAATGAAAAACTGTTTTTT. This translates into CASSSDRGANEKLFF.

In DNA, the CDR3 is TGCAGCGCTCCGGCAGCGGGGGGGACTGAAGCTTTCTTT. As protein: CSAPAAGGTEAFF. The chain uses TRBV29-1 and TRBJ1-1, with D perhaps TRBD1 (5 bases). CDR1 is SQVTM and CDR2 is ANQGSEA in the germline V gene. V lost 7 bases and J 5 bases, leaving 17 bases between the germline ends. The CDR3 is made up of 13 amino acids.

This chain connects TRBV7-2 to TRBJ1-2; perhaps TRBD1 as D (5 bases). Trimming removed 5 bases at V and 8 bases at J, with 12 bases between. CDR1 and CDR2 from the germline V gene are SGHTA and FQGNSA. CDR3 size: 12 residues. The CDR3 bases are TGTGCCAGCAGCCCCTCAGGGATAGGCTACACCTTC. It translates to CASSPSGIGYTF.

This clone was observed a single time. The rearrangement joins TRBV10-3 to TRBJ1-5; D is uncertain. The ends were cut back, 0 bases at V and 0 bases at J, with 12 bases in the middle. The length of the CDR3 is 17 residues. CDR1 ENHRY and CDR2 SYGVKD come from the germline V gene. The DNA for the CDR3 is TGTGCCATCAGTGAGTCGTGGTCAGACTATAGCAATCAGCCCCAGCATTTT. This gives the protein CAISESWSDYSNQPQHF.

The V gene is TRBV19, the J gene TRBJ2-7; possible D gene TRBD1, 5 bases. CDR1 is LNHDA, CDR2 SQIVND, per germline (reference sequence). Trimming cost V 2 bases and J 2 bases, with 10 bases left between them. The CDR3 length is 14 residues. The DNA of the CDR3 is TGTGCCAGTAGTATAATGCCAGGGCCCTACGAGCAGTACTTC. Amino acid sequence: CASSIMPGPYEQYF.

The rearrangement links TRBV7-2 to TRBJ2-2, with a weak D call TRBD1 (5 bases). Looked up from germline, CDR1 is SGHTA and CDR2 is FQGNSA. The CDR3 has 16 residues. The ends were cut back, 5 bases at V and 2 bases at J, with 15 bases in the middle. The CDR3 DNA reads TGTGCCAGCAGCCTCCGACAGCCTGGTAACACCGGGGAGCTGTTTTTT. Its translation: CASSLRQPGNTGELFF.

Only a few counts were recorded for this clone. The CDR3 coding sequence is TGTGCCAGCAGTGTCATAACGGGGGTTTCCACCGGGGAGCTGTTTTTT. Its protein is CASSVITGVSTGELFF. The chain recombines TRBV28 with TRBJ2-2; D perhaps matches TRBD2 (6 bases). The CDR3 is 16 residues long. CDR1 is MDHEN and CDR2 is SYDVKM in the germline V gene. V shed 5 bases and J shed 4 bases, with 17 bases lying between them.

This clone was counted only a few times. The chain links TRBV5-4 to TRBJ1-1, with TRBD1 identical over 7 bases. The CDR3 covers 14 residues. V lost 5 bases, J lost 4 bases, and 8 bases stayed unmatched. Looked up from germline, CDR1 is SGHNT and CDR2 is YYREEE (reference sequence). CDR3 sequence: CASSPDRPSTEAFF. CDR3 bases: TGTGCCAGCAGTCCGGACAGGCCGAGCACTGAAGCTTTCTTT.

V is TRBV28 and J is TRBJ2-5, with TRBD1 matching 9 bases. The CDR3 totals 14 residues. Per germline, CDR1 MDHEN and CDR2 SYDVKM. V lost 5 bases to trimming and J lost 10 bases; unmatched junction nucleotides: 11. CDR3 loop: CASSPGTGIRVQYF. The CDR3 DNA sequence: TGTGCCAGCAGTCCAGGGACAGGGATTAGGGTCCAGTACTTC.

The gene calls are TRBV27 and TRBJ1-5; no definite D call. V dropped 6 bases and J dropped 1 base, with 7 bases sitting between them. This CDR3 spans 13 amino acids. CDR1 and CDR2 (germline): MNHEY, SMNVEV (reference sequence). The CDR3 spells CASRRNSNQPQHF. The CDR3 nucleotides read TGTGCCAGCAGGAGAAACAGCAATCAGCCCCAGCATTTT.

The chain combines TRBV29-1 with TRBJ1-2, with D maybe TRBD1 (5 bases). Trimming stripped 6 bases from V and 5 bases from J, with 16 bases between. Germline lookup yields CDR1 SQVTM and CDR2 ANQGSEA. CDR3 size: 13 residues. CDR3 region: CSVLRGQGYGYTF. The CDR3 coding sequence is TGCAGCGTCCTAAGGGGTCAGGGTTATGGCTACACCTTC. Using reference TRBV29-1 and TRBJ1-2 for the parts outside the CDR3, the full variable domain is SAVISQKPSRDICQRGTSLTIQCQVDSQVTMMFWYRQQPGQSLTLIATANQGSEATYESGFVIDKFPISRPNLTFSTLTVSNMSPEDSSIYLCSVLRGQGYGYTFGSGTRLTVV.

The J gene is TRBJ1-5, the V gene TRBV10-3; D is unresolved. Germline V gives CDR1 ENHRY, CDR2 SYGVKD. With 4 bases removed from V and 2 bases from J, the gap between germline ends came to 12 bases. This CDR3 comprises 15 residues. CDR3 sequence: CAISGALMGNQPQHF. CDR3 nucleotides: TGTGCCATCAGTGGGGCCCTGATGGGCAATCAGCCCCAGCATTTT.